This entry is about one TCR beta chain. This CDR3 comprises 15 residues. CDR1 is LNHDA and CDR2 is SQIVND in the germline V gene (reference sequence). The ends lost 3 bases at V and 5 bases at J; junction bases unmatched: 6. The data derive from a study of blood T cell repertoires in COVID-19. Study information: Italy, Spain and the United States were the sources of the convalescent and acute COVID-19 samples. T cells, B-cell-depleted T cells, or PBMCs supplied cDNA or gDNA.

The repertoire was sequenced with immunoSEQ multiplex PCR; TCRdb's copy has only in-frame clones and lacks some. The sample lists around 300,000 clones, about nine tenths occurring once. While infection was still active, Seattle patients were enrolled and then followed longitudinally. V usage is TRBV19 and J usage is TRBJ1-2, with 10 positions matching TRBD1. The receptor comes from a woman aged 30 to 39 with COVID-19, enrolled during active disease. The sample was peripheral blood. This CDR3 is CASSIGTGEGYGYTF. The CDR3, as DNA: TGTGCCAGTAGTATCGGGACAGGGGAGGGATATGGCTACACCTTC. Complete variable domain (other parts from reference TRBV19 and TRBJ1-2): DGGITQSPKYLFRKEGQNVTLSCEQNLNHDAMYWYRQDPGQGLRLIYYSQIVNDFQKGDIAEGYSVSREKKESFPLTVTSAQKNPTAFYLCASSIGTGEGYGYTFGSGTRLTVV.